The 7 T cell receptor beta chains below all came from one sample that was sequenced in a study of T cell clones after liver transplantation (dated by TCRdb to between 2018 and 2021). Library method: the immunoSEQ multiplex PCR assay. Here the immuneACCESS table is served through TCRdb, limited to in-frame sequences with V and J called. Missing clones are a known gap in these copies; in checked studies unresolved V genes cover under half, and the rest lacks a known reason. The sample includes some 60,000 clones, with roughly two thirds observed a single time. The biggest ten clones account for about 15% of the sample. What this sample's time point label stands for: pre-transplant. Specimen: CD4+ T cells from blood, collected before liver transplant. These receptors originate from a human donor who received a liver transplant.

This chain links TRBV18 with TRBJ2-5; perhaps TRBD2 as D (6 bases). The germline V gene has CDR1 KGHSH and CDR2 LQKENI. CDR3 length: 14 amino acids. Trimming cost V 0 bases and J 4 bases, with 9 bases left between them. In DNA form, the CDR3 reads TGTGCCAGCTCACCACCCCTGGGGGGAGAGACCCAGTACTTC. Amino acid sequence: CASSPPLGGETQYF.

This clone was recorded only once. The genes are TRBV29-1 and TRBJ1-2; no clear D gene. Germline-derived CDR1 and CDR2 are SQVTM and ANQGSEA. Between the trimmed V and J ends, which lost 3 bases and 2 bases, there was a span of 7 bases. This CDR3 has 12 amino acids. Written as DNA, the CDR3 is TGCAGCGTTGAGGACTGGAACTATGGCTACACCTTC. Its translation is CSVEDWNYGYTF.

V gene TRBV10-2 combines with J gene TRBJ2-7; 8 bases are a match to TRBD1. The J segment lost 5 bases and the V segment lost 6 bases, leaving 9 bases of the junction unmatched. The CDR3 loop spans 14 amino acids. Germline V gives CDR1 WSHSY, CDR2 SAAADI. As DNA, the CDR3 is TGCGCCAGCAGCGGGCAGGGGGCTCTGGACGAGCAGTACTTC. Translated, it gives CASSGQGALDEQYF.

The V gene is TRBV6-1, the J gene TRBJ2-1; D is undetermined. The V end was cut by 4 bases, the J end by 8 bases, with 6 bases between. Germline values: CDR1 MNHNS, CDR2 SASEGT. The CDR3 is 11 amino acids. For the CDR3, the DNA is TGTGCCAGCAGTGTTATTTATGAGCAGTTCTTC. It specifies CASSVIYEQFF.

The chain has TRBV7-2 and TRBJ1-5; unclear D gene. Germline V gene lookup returns CDR1 SGHTA and CDR2 FQGNSA. Trimming removed 1 base from V and 5 bases from J, with 15 bases in between. This CDR3 spans 16 amino acids. CDR3 region: CASSLGSPDNHQPQHF. The CDR3 coding sequence is TGTGCCAGCAGCTTAGGGAGCCCTGATAATCATCAGCCCCAGCATTTT. The variable domain in full, completed from reference TRBV7-2 and TRBJ1-5, reads GAGVSQSPSNKVTEKGKDVELRCDPISGHTALYWYRQSLGQGLEFLIYFQGNSAPDKSGLPSDRFSAERTGGSVSTLTIQRTQQEDSAVYLCASSLGSPDNHQPQHFGDGTRLSIL.

The J gene is TRBJ1-2, the V gene TRBV5-6, with D maybe TRBD1 (6 bases). Trimming left V 3 bases short and J 8 bases short, with 17 bases between. This CDR3 has 14 residues. The germline V gene encodes CDR1 SGHDT and CDR2 YYEEEE. CDR3 sequence reads: CASSSQQGVRGYTF. The CDR3, as DNA: TGTGCCAGCAGCTCACAACAGGGAGTGCGGGGCTACACCTTC.

The chain carries TRBV6-1 and TRBJ2-1; 7 bases are a match to TRBD1. Trimming took 2 bases from V and 8 from J; bases not matched to a gene: 3. Germline V CDR1 and CDR2: MNHNS, SASEGT. CDR3 length equals 13 residues. The CDR3 bases are TGTGCCAGCAGTGAAATTGGACAGGATGAGCAGTTCTTC. As protein: CASSEIGQDEQFF.